The T cell receptor beta chain described here comes from a study of CD8 T cells in Susac syndrome. With random hexamers, 0.5 to 1 ug RNA was reverse transcribed. The method of amplification for TCR beta CDR3 was immunoSEQ multiplex PCR, covering 54 Vbeta and 13 Jbeta. One entry per CDR3 protein, called by TCRdb with MiXCR from the immunoSEQ multiplex PCR reads. The repertoire holds hundreds of thousands of distinct CDR3 sequences, about 91% seen once, with approximately 0.18% in the top ten. The authors carried out high-throughput sequencing of TCR beta. They applied it to CD8+ and CD4+ T cells obtained from blood. TEMRA cells underwent FACS enrichment and CD8+ and CD4+ T cells underwent negative isolation. V lost 7 bases to trimming and J lost 6 bases, with 13 bases between them. From germline, CDR1 is SQVTM and CDR2 ANQGSEA. The CDR3 length is 11 residues.

The V and J genes are TRBV29-1 and TRBJ2-7, with unresolved D. Sequenced material: CD8+ T cells from PBMCs. This receptor was taken from a human donor with multiple sclerosis. CDR3 protein: CSATTPGEQYF. DNA for the CDR3: TGCAGCGCCACCACCCCGGGCGAGCAGTACTTC.